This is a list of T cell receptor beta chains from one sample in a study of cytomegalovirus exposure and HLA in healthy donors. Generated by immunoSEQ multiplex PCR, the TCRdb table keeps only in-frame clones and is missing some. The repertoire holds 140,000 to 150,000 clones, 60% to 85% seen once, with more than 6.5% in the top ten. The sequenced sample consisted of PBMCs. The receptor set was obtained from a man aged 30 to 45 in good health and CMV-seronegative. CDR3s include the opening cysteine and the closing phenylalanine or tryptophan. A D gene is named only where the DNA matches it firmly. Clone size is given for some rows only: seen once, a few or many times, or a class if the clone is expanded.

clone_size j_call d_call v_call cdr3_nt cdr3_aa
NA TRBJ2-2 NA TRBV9 TGTGCCAGCAGCGTGCGGGGGACAAACACCGGGGAGCTGTTTTTT CASSVRGTNTGELFF
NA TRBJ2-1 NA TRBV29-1 TGCAGCGTTTCTTGGCCAGGGTCCCGCGATAATGAGCAGTTCTTC CSVSWPGSRDNEQFF
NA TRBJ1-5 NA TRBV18 TGTGCCAGCTCGGCGGGGGCAGGGCTTTCTAATCAGCCCCAGCATTTT CASSAGAGLSNQPQHF
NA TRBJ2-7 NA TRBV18 TGTGCCAGCTCACCTAGACGAGGGGGGGACACAGGGGAGCAGTACTTC CASSPRRGGDTGEQYF
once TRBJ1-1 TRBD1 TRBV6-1 TGTGCCAGCAGTGACGGGACAGGGGTTACTGAAGCTTTCTTT CASSDGTGVTEAFF
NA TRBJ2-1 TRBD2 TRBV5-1 TGCGCCAGCAGCTTAATGACTAGCGGGGCCAATGAGCAGTTCTTC CASSLMTSGANEQFF
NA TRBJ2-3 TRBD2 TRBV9 TGTGCCAGCAGCGTAGGCAGCGGGGGGGCCGCAGATACGCAGTATTTT CASSVGSGGAADTQYF
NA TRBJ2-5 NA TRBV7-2 TGTGCCAGCAGCTCTAGTTCGGGGGAGACCCAGTACTTC CASSSSSGETQYF
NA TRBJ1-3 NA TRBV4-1 TGCGCCAGCAGCCAAGAGCGGGGCCGATCTGGAAACACCATATATTTT CASSQERGRSGNTIYF
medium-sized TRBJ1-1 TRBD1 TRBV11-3 TGTGCCAGCAGCAACGGACAGGGGAGGACTGAAGCTTTCTTT CASSNGQGRTEAFF